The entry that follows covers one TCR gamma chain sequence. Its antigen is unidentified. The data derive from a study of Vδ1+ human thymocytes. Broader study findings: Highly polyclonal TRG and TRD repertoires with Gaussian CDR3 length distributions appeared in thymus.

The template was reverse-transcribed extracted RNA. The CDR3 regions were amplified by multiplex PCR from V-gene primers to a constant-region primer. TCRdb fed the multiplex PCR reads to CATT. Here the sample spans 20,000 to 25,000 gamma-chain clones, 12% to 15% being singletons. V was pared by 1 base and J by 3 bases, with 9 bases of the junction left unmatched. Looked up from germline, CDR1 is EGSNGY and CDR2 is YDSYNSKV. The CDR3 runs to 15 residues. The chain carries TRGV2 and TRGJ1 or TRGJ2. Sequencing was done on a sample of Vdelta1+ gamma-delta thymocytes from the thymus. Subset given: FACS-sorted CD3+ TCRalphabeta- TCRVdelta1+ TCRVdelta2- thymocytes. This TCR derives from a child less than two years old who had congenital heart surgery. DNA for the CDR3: TGTGCCACCTGGGACGGACCACGCTGTTATTATAAGAAACTCTTT. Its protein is CATWDGPRCYYKKLF.